In its sample, the clone carrying this T cell receptor beta chain was seen many times. Its antigen remains unknown. V was clipped by 1 base and J by 3 bases; unmatched bases: 0. Germline values: CDR1 DFQATT, CDR2 SNEGSKA (reference sequence). The CDR3 spans 13 residues. Addition of a universal primer site occurred through template switching, and cDNA carried unique molecular identifiers. TCRdb re-analysed the 5' RACE reads in MiXCR, keeping a single row per CDR3 protein. The sample records fewer than 550,000 distinct CDR3 sequences, 13% to 15% being singletons. The record originates from a study of identical twins. Study results and limitations: Cord blood beta clonotypes that were abundant carried fewer insertions, and memory repertoires showed no such trend. Potential partial confounding of zero-insertion analyses by invariant MAIT and iNKT cells was noted. Shared out-of-frame alpha sequences (those common to twins) showed excess low generation probability.

These same records also appear under a second study, on yellow fever vaccine responses in identical twins.

The V and J genes are TRBV20-1 and TRBJ1-1, with 9 bases aligning to TRBD1. Sequencing was carried out using CD4+ T cells sorted from blood. The sequence derives from a woman under 30 in good health. The CDR3 DNA reads as TGCAGTGCTAGAGGGACAGGGGACACTGAAGCTTTCTTT. Amino acid sequence: CSARGTGDTEAFF.